This T cell receptor (beta chain) is from a study of cytomegalovirus exposure and HLA in healthy donors. Study overall: Later analysis reported that the 95 to 150 validation repertoires shared the platform of the approximately 690 first-cohort repertoires.

Libraries were prepared by immunoSEQ multiplex PCR; TCRdb keeps only in-frame clonotypes and omits some of them. The repertoire has 100,000 or so clones, approximately 90% of them found once; the top ten carry 3% to 4%. Findings of the study overall: Confirmation in vitro established that three CMV-associated chains were specific for CMV antigens.

In regard to this clone: Its specificity is not known.

This CDR3 has 17 amino acids. CDR1 and CDR2 from the germline V gene are SGDLS and YYNGEE. V dropped 0 bases and J dropped 4; count of bases not matched to a gene: 9. The TCR was taken from a woman between 25 and 40 years old in good health and CMV-seronegative. The sequencing input was PBMCs. V is TRBV9 and J is TRBJ2-2; TRBD2 aligns across 7 bases. The DNA for the CDR3 is TGTGCCAGCAGCGTAGACTCTAGCGGTCATTTCACCGGGGAGCTGTTTTTT. The encoded protein is CASSVDSSGHFTGELFF.